This T cell receptor (beta chain) was recorded in a study of cytomegalovirus exposure and HLA in healthy donors. PCR used 60 Vbeta primers and 13 Jbeta primers. Clones were sequenced by immunoSEQ multiplex PCR, and TCRdb holds only the in-frame ones, with some missing. This sample carries some 120,000 clones, roughly 80% of them seen once, and the ten largest clones take 1%. V shed 6 bases and J 1 base; nucleotides not matched to a gene: 4. This CDR3 is built from 15 residues. Per the germline V gene, CDR1 is MDHEN and CDR2 is SYDVKM. This TCR derives from a man aged 35-49 years in good health and CMV-seronegative. Specimen: PBMCs. The V gene is TRBV28, the J gene TRBJ2-3; 10 nucleotides align to TRBD2. DNA of the CDR3: TGTGCCAGCAGCCCCGGGACTAGCGGCACAGATACGCAGTATTTT. Translated: CASSPGTSGTDTQYF.